These 22 T cell receptor beta chains came from one sample sequenced in a study of early T cells in non-severe SARS-CoV-2 infection. In TCRdb, the 5' RACE reads were re-called with MiXCR into one record per CDR3 protein. The data contain approximately 69,000 distinct CDR3 sequences, approximately 10% of them singletons. The material sequenced was whole blood, taken at baseline. The receptor set was obtained from an adult who was a healthcare worker with PCR-confirmed SARS-CoV-2 infection or an uninfected control (not recorded which).

This clonotype was counted ten times or more. V is TRBV27 and J is TRBJ1-6; D might be TRBD1 (5 bases). Germline CDR1 is MNHEY and CDR2 is SMNVEV (reference sequence). This CDR3 is 13 amino acids long. The V end lost 3 bases, the J end lost 9 bases, and 9 bases lay between the germline ends. This chain's CDR3 is CASSFRGSSPLHF. The CDR3 DNA follows: TGTGCCAGCAGTTTTCGGGGGAGTTCACCCCTCCACTTT.

The rearrangement joins TRBV10-3 to TRBJ2-1; D unresolved. The V gene lost 4 bases and the J gene lost 6 bases, with 7 bases spanning the gap. This CDR3 is built from 12 residues. Per germline, CDR1 ENHRY and CDR2 SYGVKD. The CDR3 nucleotides read TGTGCCATCAGTGCAAACAGCAATGAGCAGTTCTTC. Translation: CAISANSNEQFF.

This clonotype has just a few counts. V and J are TRBV6-6 and TRBJ1-6; D remains unclear. The V and J ends lost 4 bases and 9 bases respectively, with 19 bases between them. The germline gives CDR1 MNHNY, CDR2 SVGAGI (reference sequence). This CDR3 region has 16 residues. The chain's CDR3 is CASSSSLGSSISPLHF. The CDR3 coding sequence is TGTGCCAGCAGTTCGTCGCTCGGTAGTTCTATTTCACCCCTCCACTTT.

This clonotype was seen a handful of times. The chain links TRBV20-1 to TRBJ2-3; D not resolved. The V gene's germline CDR1 is DFQATT and CDR2 SNEGSKA (reference sequence). This CDR3 has 12 amino acids. V shed 7 bases and J shed 6 bases, with 14 bases lying between them. In DNA, the CDR3 is TGCAGTGTAGAAACCCGGAAGGATACGCAGTATTTT. It is translated as CSVETRKDTQYF.

This rearrangement joins TRBV7-9 to TRBJ2-1; D perhaps matches TRBD1 (5 bases). From germline, CDR1 is SEHNR and CDR2 FQNEAQ (reference sequence). Trimming cost V 5 bases and J 6 bases, with 17 bases left between them. The CDR3 contains 15 residues. CDR3 protein: CASSLGVAERNEQFF. CDR3 nucleotide sequence: TGTGCCAGCAGCCTAGGGGTTGCGGAGCGCAATGAGCAGTTCTTC. Based on the CDR3 plus reference TRBV7-9 and TRBJ2-1, the full variable domain is DTGVSQNPRHKITKRGQNVTFRCDPISEHNRLYWYRQTLGQGPEFLTYFQNEAQLEKSRLLSDRFSAERPKGSFSTLEIQRTEQGDSAMYLCASSLGVAERNEQFFGPGTRLTVL.

This clonotype appeared many times. The J gene is TRBJ2-5, the V gene TRBV6-4; 12 bases line up with TRBD2. From germline, CDR1 is MRHNA and CDR2 SNTAGT. After removal of 7 bases from V and 4 bases from J, the junction contained 13 bases not matched to a gene. The CDR3 has 17 residues. The CDR3 sequence is CASNPPASGRASETQYF. The CDR3 DNA reads as TGTGCCAGCAACCCCCCGGCTAGCGGGAGGGCCTCAGAGACCCAGTACTTC.

The V call is TRBV20-1, the J call TRBJ2-3; no clear D gene. Germline CDR1 is DFQATT and CDR2 is SNEGSKA (reference sequence). V lost 3 bases to trimming and J lost 6 bases, with 7 bases between them. The CDR3 covers 11 residues. CDR3 loop: CSASSPDTQYF. The CDR3 DNA is TGCAGTGCTAGTTCCCCCGATACGCAGTATTTT.

This clonotype appeared many times. The gene calls are TRBV5-1 and TRBJ2-7, with 7 bases identical to TRBD2. The ends lost 0 bases at V and 6 bases at J; junction bases unmatched: 6. The germline CDR1 and CDR2 sequences are SGHRS and YFSETQ. The CDR3 is 14 residues long. The CDR3 is CASSLGLAVREQYF. CDR3 sequence (DNA): TGCGCCAGCAGCTTGGGACTAGCCGTCCGCGAGCAGTACTTC.

This clonotype came up a few times. The rearrangement joins TRBV25-1 to TRBJ2-7, with 7 positions matching TRBD1. The CDR3 runs to 14 residues. Trimming cost V 2 bases and J 5 bases; bases outside gene matches: 6. CDR1 and CDR2 (germline): MGHDK, SYGVNS. The CDR3 spells CASSEPNRGNEQYF. CDR3 DNA: TGTGCCAGCAGTGAACCCAACAGGGGTAACGAGCAGTACTTC.

In its sample, this clonotype was seen a few times. V and J are TRBV5-1 and TRBJ2-1; D unresolved. CDR1 and CDR2 from the germline V gene are SGHRS and YFSETQ. Trimming stripped 0 bases from V and 6 bases from J, with 16 bases between. The CDR3 covers 16 residues. The CDR3 sequence: CASSLASSVQTNEQFF. The CDR3 nucleotides are TGCGCCAGCAGCTTGGCCAGTTCGGTACAGACCAATGAGCAGTTCTTC.

This clonotype was recorded a few times. The V gene is TRBV20-1, the J gene TRBJ2-3; TRBD2 aligns across 11 bases. CDR3 length equals 15 residues. The J segment lost 2 bases and the V segment lost 6 bases, leaving 7 bases of the junction unmatched. Germline CDR1 is DFQATT and CDR2 is SNEGSKA (reference sequence). CDR3 sequence: CSATTSGGNTDTQYF. The CDR3 DNA reads as TGCAGTGCCACTACTAGCGGGGGCAACACAGATACGCAGTATTTT.

At least ten counts were recorded for this clonotype. This chain links TRBV20-1 with TRBJ1-5, with a possible D match to TRBD1 (5 bases). This CDR3 is built from 14 residues. Germline CDR1 DFQATT, CDR2 SNEGSKA (reference sequence). The V gene lost 6 bases and the J gene lost 4 bases, with 16 bases spanning the gap. CDR3 in DNA: TGCAGTGCAACCCGTGGGGAGGGGAATCAGCCCCAGCATTTT. It encodes CSATRGEGNQPQHF.

This chain links TRBV29-1 with TRBJ1-4; tentative D call: TRBD1 (6 bases). Germline V gene data show CDR1 as SQVTM and CDR2 as ANQGSEA. The CDR3 consists of 12 residues. Trimming removed 5 bases at V and 7 bases at J, with 11 bases between. The CDR3 spells CSVLQGSEKLFF. The CDR3 nucleotides are TGCAGCGTTTTACAGGGAAGTGAAAAACTGTTTTTT. Full variable domain (remainder filled in from reference TRBV29-1 and TRBJ1-4): SAVISQKPSRDICQRGTSLTIQCQVDSQVTMMFWYRQQPGQSLTLIATANQGSEATYESGFVIDKFPISRPNLTFSTLTVSNMSPEDSSIYLCSVLQGSEKLFFGSGTQLSVL.

This clonotype was found a few times. This chain links TRBV5-1 with TRBJ2-1, with a tentative D call TRBD1 (6 bases). The germline gives CDR1 SGHRS, CDR2 YFSETQ. V lost 0 bases and J 5 bases, leaving 6 bases between the germline ends. CDR3 size: 13 residues. The CDR3 region is CASSLDRDNEQFF. DNA for the CDR3: TGCGCCAGCAGCTTGGACAGGGACAATGAGCAGTTCTTC.

This chain connects TRBV10-3 to TRBJ2-1; the match to TRBD2 covers 7 bases. CDR1 and CDR2 from the germline V gene are ENHRY and SYGVKD. The CDR3 consists of 12 residues. J gave up 7 bases and V 8 bases, and 5 bases lay outside the gene matches. This CDR3 is CAIAAGENEQFF. For the CDR3, the DNA is TGTGCCATCGCGGCGGGAGAGAATGAGCAGTTCTTC.

Here the CDR3 DNA reads TGCAGTGAAAGGGTCGCAGATACGCAGTATTTT. The encoded protein is CSERVADTQYF. The rearrangement uses TRBV20-1 and TRBJ2-3; D is uncertain. V lost 7 bases to trimming and J lost 4 bases, with 9 bases between them. Germline V gene sequence: CDR1 DFQATT, CDR2 SNEGSKA (reference sequence). The CDR3 runs 11 residues.

The V and J genes are TRBV6-6 and TRBJ2-7; 7 bases match TRBD1. Trimming cost V 6 bases and J 1 base; bases outside gene matches: 12. The V gene's germline CDR1 is MNHNY and CDR2 SVGAGI (reference sequence). This CDR3 contains 16 residues. CDR3 DNA sequence: TGTGCCAGCAGCACTGATGACCGGGACAGATCCTACGAGCAGTACTTC. Amino acids: CASSTDDRDRSYEQYF.

This clonotype was detected ten times or more. The genes are TRBV12-3 or TRBV12-4 and TRBJ1-5, with D tentatively TRBD1 (5 bases). CDR3 length equals 16 residues. Trimming removed 7 bases at V and 2 bases at J, with 18 bases between. The CDR3 DNA is TGTGCCAGCAACCTGGGGGGGATTGGAGGCAATCAGCCCCAGCATTTT. Encoded protein: CASNLGGIGGNQPQHF.

The chain combines TRBV10-3 with TRBJ1-4, with 10 bases fitting TRBD1. Germline V gene lookup returns CDR1 ENHRY and CDR2 SYGVKD. The CDR3 runs 13 residues. V was clipped by 11 bases and J by 5 bases; unmatched bases: 5. Here the CDR3 DNA reads TGTGCCGTTCGACAGGGGGCGAATGAAAAACTGTTTTTT. Amino acid sequence: CAVRQGANEKLFF.

The CDR3 sequence is CASSTKLAGGYTDTQYF. CDR3 DNA sequence: TGTGCCAGCAGCACCAAACTAGCGGGAGGTTACACAGATACGCAGTATTTT. This chain links TRBV7-3 with TRBJ2-3; 12 bases line up with TRBD2. V dropped 5 bases and J dropped 2; count of bases not matched to a gene: 8. The CDR3 is 17 residues long. Germline-derived CDR1 and CDR2 are SGHTA and FQGTGA.

This chain connects TRBV5-5 to TRBJ1-3, with D possibly matching TRBD1 (6 bases). CDR1 and CDR2 (germline): SGHKS, YYEKEE (reference sequence). V was shortened by 0 bases and J by 0 bases, with 13 bases between the two germline ends. This CDR3 has 17 amino acids. CDR3 amino acids: CASSLVSRQDSGNTIYF. DNA of the CDR3: TGTGCCAGCAGCTTGGTATCCCGACAGGACTCTGGAAACACCATATATTTT.

This clonotype showed up many times. This chain uses TRBV2 with TRBJ2-1; TRBD1 aligns across 9 bases. From germline, CDR1 is SNHLY and CDR2 FYNNEI. This CDR3 contains 12 residues. J lost 13 bases, V lost 6 bases, and 7 bases had no gene match. As DNA, the CDR3 is TGTGCCAGCAGGGACCGGGACAGGGTACAGTTCTTC. It codes for CASRDRDRVQFF.